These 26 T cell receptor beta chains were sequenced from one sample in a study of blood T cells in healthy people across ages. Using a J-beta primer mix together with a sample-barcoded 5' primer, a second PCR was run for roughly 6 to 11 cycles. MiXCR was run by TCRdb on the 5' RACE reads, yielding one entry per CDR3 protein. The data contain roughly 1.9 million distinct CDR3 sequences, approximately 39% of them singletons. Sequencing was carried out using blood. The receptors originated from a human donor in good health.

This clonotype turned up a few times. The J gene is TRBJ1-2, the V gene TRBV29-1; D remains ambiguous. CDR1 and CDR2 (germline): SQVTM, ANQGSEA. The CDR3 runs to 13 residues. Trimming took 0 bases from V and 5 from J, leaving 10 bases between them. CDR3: CSVEDEAGYGYTF. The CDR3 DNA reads TGCAGCGTTGAAGATGAGGCTGGTTATGGCTACACCTTC.

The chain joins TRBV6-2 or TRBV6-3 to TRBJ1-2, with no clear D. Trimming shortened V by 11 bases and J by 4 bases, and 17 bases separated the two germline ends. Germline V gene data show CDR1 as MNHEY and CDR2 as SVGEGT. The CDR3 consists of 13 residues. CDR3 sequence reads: CAADSNSGYGYTF. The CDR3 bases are TGTGCCGCGGATAGTAACAGTGGCTATGGCTACACCTTC.

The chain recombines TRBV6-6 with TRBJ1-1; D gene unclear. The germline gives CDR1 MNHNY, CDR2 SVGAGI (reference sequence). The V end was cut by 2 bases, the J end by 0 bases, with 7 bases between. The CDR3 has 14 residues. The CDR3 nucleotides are TGTGCCAGCAGTTACCTCACAGTGAACACTGAAGCTTTCTTT. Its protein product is CASSYLTVNTEAFF.

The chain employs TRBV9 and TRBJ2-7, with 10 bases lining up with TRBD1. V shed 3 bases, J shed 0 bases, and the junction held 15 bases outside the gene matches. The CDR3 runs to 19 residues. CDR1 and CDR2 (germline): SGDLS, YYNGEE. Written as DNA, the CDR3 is TGTGCCAGCAGCGCCTCCTGGGACAGGGGAGGACCCAGCTCCTACGAGCAGTACTTC. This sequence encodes CASSASWDRGGPSSYEQYF.

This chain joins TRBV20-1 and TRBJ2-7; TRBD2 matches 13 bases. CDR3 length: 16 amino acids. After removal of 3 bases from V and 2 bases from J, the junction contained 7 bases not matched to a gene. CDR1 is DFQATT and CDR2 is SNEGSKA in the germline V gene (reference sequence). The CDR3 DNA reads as TGCAGTGCTAGTCGGACTAGCGGGGGCCCTACCTACGAGCAGTACTTC. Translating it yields CSASRTSGGPTYEQYF.

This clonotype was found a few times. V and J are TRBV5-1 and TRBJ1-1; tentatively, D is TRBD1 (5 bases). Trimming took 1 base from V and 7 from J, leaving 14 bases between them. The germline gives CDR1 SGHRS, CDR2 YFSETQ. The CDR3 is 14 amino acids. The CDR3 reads CASSLLGVGGEAFF. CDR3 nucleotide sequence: TGCGCCAGCAGCTTGCTGGGTGTTGGGGGTGAAGCTTTCTTT.

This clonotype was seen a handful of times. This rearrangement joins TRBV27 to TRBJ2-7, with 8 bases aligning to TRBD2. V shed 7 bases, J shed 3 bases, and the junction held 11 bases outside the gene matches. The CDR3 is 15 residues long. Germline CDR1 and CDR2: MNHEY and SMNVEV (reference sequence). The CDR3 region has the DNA TGTGCCAGCAAGAGTAATAGCGGGGACCTCTACGAGCAGTACTTC. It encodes CASKSNSGDLYEQYF.

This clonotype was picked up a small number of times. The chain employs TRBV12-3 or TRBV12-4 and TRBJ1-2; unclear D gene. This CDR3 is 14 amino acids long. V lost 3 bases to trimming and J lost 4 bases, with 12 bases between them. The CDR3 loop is CASSLVGSPYGYTF. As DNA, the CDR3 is TGTGCCAGCAGTTTGGTCGGGAGCCCCTATGGCTACACCTTC.

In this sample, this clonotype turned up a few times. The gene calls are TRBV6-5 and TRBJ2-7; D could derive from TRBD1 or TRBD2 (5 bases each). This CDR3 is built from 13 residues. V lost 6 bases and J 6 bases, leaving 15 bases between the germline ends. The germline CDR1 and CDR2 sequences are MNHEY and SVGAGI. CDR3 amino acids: CASSQSRGVEQYF. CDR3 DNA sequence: TGTGCCAGCAGCCAGTCCCGGGGCGTCGAGCAGTACTTC.

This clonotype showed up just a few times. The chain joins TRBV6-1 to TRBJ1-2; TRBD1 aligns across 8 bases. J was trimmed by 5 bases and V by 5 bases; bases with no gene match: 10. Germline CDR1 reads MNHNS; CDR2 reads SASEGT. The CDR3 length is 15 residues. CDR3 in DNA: TGTGCCAGCAGTCATACTCAGGGGGCGCGGTATGGCTACACCTTC. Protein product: CASSHTQGARYGYTF.

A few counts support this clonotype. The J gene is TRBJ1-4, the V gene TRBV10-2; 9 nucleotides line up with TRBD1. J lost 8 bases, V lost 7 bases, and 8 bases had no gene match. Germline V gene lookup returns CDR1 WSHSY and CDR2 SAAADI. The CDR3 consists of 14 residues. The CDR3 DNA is TGCGCCAGCAAAACAGGGGGCCGAGGAGAAAAACTGTTTTTT. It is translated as CASKTGGRGEKLFF.

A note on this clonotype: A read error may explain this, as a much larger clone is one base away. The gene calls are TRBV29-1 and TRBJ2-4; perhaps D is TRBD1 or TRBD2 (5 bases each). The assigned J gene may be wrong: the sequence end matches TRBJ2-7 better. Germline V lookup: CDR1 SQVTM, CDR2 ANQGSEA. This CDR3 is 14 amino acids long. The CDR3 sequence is CSAALDRDPYEQYF. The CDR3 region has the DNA TGCAGCGCTGCTTTGGATAGGGACCCCTACGAGCAGTACTTC.

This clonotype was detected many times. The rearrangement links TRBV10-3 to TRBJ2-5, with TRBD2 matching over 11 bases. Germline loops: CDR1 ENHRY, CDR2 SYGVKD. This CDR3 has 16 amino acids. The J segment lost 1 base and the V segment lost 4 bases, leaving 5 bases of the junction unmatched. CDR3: CAISAGLAGIQETQYF. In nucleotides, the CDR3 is TGTGCCATCAGTGCCGGACTAGCGGGTATCCAAGAGACCCAGTACTTC.

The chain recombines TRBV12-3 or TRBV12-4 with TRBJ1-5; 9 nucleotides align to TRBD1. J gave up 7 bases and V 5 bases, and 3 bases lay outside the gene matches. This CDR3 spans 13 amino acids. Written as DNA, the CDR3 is TGTGCCAGCAGTACAGGGGGCAGGCAGCCCCAGCATTTT. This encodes CASSTGGRQPQHF.

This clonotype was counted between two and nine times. CDR3 sequence: CASSQGSEFNAFF. The CDR3 DNA sequence: TGCGCCAGCAGCCAAGGCTCTGAGTTTAACGCTTTCTTT. The chain links TRBV4-3 to TRBJ1-1; D unresolved. V lost 1 base, J lost 11 bases, and 14 bases lay in between. The CDR3 spans 13 residues. From germline, CDR1 is LGHNA and CDR2 YSLEER.

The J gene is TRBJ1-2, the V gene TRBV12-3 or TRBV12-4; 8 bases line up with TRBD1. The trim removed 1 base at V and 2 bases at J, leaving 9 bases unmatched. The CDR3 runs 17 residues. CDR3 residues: CASSLGLSDRENYGYTF. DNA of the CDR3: TGTGCCAGCAGTTTAGGGTTGTCGGACAGGGAAAACTATGGCTACACCTTC.

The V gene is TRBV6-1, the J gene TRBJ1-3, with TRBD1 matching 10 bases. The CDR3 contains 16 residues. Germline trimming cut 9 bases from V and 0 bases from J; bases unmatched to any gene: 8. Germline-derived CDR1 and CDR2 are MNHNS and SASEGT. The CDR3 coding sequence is TGTGCCAGTGGGACAGGGGACAGTCGCTCTGGAAACACCATATATTTT. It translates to CASGTGDSRSGNTIYF.

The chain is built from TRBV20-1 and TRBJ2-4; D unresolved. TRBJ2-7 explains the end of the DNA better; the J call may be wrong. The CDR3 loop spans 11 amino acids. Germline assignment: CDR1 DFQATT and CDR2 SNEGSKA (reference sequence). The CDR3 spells CSALDTYEQYF. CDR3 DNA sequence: TGCAGTGCACTCGACACCTACGAGCAGTACTTC.

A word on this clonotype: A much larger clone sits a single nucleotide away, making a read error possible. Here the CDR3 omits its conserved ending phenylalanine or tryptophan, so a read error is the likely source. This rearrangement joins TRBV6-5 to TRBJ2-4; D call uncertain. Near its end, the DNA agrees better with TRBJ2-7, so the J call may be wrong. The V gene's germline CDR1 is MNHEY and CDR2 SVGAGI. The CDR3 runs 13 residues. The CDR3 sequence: CASSYTRDYEQYL. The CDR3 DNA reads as TGTGCCAGCAGTTACACAAGAGACTACGAGCAGTACTTA.

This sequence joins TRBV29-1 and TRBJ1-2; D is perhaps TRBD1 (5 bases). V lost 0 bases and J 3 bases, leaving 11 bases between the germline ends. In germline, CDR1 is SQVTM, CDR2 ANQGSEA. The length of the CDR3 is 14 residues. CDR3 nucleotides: TGCAGCGTTGAAGACGAGGGGACCTACTATGGCTACACCTTC. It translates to CSVEDEGTYYGYTF.

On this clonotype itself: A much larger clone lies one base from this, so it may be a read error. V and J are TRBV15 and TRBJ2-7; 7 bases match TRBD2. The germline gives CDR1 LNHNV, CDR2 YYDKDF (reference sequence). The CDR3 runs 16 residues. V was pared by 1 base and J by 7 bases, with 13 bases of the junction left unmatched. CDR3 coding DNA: TGTGCCACCAGCAGAGCATCACAACCCGGGAGGAATGAGCAGTACTTC. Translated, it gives CATSRASQPGRNEQYF.

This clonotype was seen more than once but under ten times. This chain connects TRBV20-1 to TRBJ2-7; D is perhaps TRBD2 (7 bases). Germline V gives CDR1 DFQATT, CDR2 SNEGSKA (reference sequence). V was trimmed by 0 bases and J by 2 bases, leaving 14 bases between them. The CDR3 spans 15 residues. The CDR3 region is CSARDGEGEPYEQYF. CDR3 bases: TGCAGTGCTAGAGATGGGGAGGGGGAACCCTACGAGCAGTACTTC.

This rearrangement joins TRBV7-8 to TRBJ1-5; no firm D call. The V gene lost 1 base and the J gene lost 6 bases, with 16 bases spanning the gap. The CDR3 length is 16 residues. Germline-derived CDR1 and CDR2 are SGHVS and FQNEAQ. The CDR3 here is CASSLVGGIGIQPQHF. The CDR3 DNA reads TGTGCCAGCAGCTTAGTGGGAGGGATAGGTATTCAGCCCCAGCATTTT.

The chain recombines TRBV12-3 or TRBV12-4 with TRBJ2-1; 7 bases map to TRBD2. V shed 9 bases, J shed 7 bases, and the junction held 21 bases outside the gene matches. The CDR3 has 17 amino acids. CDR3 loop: CASSSSPSGQAGNEQFF. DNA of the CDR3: TGTGCCAGTAGCTCTTCCCCGTCGGGTCAAGCGGGGAATGAGCAGTTCTTC.

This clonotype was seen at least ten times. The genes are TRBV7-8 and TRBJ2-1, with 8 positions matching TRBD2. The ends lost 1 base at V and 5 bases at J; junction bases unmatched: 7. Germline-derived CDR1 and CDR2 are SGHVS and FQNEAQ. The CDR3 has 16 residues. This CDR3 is CASSLEGLAGNNEQFF. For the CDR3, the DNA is TGTGCCAGCAGCTTAGAAGGACTAGCCGGTAACAATGAGCAGTTCTTC.

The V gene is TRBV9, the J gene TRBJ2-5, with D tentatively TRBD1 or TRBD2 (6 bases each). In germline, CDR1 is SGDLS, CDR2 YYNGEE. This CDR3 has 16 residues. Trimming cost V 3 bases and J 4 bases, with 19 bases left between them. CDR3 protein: CASSGRSTGAGETQYF. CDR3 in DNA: TGTGCCAGCAGCGGACGGAGTACGGGGGCGGGAGAGACCCAGTACTTC.